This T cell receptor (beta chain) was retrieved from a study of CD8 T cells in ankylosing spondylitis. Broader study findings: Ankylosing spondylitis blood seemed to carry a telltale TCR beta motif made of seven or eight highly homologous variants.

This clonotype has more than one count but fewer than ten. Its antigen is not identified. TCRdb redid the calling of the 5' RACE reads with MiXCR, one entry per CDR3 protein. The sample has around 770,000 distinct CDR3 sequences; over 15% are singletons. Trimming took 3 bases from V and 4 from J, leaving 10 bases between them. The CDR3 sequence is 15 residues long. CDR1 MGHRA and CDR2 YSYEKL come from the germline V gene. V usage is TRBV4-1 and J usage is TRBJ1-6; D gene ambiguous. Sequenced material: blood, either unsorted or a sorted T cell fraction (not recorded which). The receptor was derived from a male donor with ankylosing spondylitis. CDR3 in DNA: TGCGCCAGCAGCCAGGGCATCTCTTATAATTCACCCCTCCACTTT. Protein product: CASSQGISYNSPLHF.